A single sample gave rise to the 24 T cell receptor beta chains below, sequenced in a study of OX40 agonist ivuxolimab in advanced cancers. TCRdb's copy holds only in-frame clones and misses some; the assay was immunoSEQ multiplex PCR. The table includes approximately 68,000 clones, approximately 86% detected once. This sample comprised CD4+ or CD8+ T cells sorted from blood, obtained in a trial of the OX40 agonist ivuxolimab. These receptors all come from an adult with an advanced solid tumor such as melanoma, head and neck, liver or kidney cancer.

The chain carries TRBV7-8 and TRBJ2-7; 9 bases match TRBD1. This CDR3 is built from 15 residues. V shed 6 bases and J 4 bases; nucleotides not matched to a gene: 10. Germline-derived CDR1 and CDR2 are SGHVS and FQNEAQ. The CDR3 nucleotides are TGTGCCAGCAGACGGACGGGACAGGGTGTGTACGAGCAGTACTTC. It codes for CASRRTGQGVYEQYF.

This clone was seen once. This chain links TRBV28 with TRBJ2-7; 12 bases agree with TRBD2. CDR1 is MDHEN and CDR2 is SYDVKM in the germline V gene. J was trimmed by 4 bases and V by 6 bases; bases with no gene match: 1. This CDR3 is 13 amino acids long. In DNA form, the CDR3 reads TGTGCCAGCAGAACTAGCGGGGGGTACGAGCAGTACTTC. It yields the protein CASRTSGGYEQYF.

The CDR3 here is CASSLGRSGANVLTF. The CDR3 nucleotides read TGTGCCAGCAGCTTAGGGCGCTCTGGGGCCAACGTCCTGACTTTC. The gene calls are TRBV7-2 and TRBJ2-6; D is unresolved. The CDR3 sequence is 15 residues long. Between the trimmed V and J ends, which lost 1 base and 0 bases, there was a span of 4 bases. CDR1 and CDR2 from the germline V gene are SGHTA and FQGNSA.

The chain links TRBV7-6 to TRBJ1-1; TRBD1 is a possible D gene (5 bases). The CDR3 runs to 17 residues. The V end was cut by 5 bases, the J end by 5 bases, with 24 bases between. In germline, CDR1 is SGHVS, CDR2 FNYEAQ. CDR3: CASSPYQGPTARTEAFF. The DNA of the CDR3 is TGTGCCAGCAGCCCTTACCAGGGCCCCACAGCAAGGACTGAAGCTTTCTTT.

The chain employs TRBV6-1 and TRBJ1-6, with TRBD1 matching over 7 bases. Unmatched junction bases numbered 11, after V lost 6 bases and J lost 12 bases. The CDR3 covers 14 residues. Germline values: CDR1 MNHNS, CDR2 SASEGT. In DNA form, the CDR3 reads TGTGCCAGCAGCCCGGGACAGCGGATCCAACCCCTCCACTTT. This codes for CASSPGQRIQPLHF.

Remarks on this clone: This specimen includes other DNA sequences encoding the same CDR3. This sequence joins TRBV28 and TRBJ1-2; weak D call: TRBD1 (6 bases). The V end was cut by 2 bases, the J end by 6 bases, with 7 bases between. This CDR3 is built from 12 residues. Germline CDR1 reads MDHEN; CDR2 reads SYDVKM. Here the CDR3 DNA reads TGTGCCAGCAGTTTAAGGGGGGATGGCTACACCTTC. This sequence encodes CASSLRGDGYTF.

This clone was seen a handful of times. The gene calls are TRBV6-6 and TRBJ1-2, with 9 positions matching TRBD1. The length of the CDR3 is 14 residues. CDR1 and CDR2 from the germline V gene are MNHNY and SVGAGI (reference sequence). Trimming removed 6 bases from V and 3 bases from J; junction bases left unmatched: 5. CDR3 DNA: TGTGCCAGCAGCCGAGGGACAGGGTACTATGGCTACACCTTC. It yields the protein CASSRGTGYYGYTF.

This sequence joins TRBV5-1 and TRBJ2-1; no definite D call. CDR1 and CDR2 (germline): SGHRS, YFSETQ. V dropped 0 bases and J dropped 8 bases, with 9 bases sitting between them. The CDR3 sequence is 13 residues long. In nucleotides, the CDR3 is TGCGCCAGCAGCTTGGACCGACGGGATGAGCAGTTCTTC. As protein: CASSLDRRDEQFF.

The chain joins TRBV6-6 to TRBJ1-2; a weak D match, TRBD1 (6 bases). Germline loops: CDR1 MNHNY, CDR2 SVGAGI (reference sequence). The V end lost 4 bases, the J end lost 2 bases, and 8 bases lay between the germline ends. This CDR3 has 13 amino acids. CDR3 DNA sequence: TGTGCCAGCAGTTTCACAGGGAACTATGGCTACACCTTC. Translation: CASSFTGNYGYTF.

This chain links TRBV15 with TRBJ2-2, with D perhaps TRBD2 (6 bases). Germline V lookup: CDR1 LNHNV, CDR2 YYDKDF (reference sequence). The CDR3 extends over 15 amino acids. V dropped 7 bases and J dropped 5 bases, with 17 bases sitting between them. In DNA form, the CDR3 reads TGTGCCACCACCAGGGACCTAGCGTCGACCGGGGAGCTGTTTTTT. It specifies CATTRDLASTGELFF.

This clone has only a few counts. This chain's CDR3 is CASRRDRGRFGGAFF. The DNA of the CDR3 is TGTGCCTCGCGCCGGGACAGGGGGCGGTTTGGAGGGGCTTTCTTT. The chain has TRBV30 and TRBJ1-1; 12 bases fit TRBD1. The CDR3 runs to 15 residues. Germline CDR1 and CDR2: GTSNPN and SVGIG (reference sequence). V trimming: 7 bases; J trimming: 11 bases; junction bases outside the gene matches: 17.

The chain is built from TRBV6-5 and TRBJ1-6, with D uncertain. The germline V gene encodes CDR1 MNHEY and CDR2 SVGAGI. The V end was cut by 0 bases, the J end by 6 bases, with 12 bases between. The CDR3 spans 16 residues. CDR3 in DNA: TGTGCCAGCAGTTACTCCCCCACTCGGGGTAATTCACCCCTCCACTTT. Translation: CASSYSPTRGNSPLHF.

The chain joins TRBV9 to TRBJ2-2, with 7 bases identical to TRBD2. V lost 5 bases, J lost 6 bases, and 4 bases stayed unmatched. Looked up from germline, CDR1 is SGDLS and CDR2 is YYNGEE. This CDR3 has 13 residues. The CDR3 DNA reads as TGTGCCAGCAGGAGGGAGGGCCCCGGGGAGCTGTTTTTT. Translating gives CASRREGPGELFF.

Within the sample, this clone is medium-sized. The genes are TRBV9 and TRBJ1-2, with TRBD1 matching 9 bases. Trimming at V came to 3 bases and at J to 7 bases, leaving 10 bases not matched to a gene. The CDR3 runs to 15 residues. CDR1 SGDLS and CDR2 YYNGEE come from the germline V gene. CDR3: CASSEAPQGAFGYTF. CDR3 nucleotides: TGTGCCAGCAGCGAGGCCCCACAGGGGGCGTTTGGCTACACCTTC.

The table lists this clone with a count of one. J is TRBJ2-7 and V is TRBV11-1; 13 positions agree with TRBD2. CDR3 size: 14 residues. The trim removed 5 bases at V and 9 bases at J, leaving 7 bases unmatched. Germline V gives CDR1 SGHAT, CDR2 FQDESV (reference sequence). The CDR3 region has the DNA TGTGCCAGCAGCCCCGGACTAGCGGGGGCGGCGCAGTACTTC. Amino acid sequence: CASSPGLAGAAQYF.

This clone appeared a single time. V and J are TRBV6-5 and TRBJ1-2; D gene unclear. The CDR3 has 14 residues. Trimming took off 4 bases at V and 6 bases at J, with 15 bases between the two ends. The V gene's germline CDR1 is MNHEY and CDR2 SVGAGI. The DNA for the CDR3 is TGTGCCAGCAGTTCTCCCCCCTCGGAGGATGGCTACACCTTC. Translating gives CASSSPPSEDGYTF.

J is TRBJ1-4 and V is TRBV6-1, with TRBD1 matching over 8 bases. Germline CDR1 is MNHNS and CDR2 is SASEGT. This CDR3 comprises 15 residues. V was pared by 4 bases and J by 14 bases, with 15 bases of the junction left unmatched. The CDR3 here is CASSGWDRPLEYLFF. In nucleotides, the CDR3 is TGTGCCAGCAGTGGGTGGGACAGGCCCCTGGAATATCTGTTTTTT.

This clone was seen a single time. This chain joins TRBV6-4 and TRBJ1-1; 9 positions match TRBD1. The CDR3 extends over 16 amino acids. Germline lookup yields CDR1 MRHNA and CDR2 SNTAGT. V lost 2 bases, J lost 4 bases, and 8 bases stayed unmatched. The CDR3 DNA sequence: TGTGCCAGCAGTGACCCTAAGACAGGGGGGGCCACTGAAGCTTTCTTT. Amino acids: CASSDPKTGGATEAFF.

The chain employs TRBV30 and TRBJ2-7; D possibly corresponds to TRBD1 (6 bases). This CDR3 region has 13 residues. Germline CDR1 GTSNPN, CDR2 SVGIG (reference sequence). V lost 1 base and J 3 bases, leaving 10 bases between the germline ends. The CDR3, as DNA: TGTGCCTGGAGTGCCAGGGGTTACTACGAGCAGTACTTC. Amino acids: CAWSARGYYEQYF. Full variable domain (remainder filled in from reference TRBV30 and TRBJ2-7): SQTIHQWPATLVQPVGSPLSLECTVEGTSNPNLYWYRQAAGRGLQLLFYSVGIGQISSEVPQNLSASRPQDRQFILSSKKLLLSDSGFYLCAWSARGYYEQYFGPGTRLTVT.

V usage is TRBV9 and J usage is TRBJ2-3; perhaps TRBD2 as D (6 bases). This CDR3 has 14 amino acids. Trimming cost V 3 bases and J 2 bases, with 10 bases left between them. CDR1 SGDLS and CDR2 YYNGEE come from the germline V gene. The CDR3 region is CASSEAGFTDTQYF. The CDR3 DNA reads TGTGCCAGCAGCGAAGCGGGCTTCACAGATACGCAGTATTTT. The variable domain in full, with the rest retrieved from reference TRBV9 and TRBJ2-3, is DSGVTQTPKHLITATGQRVTLRCSPRSGDLSVYWYQQSLDQGLQFLIQYYNGEERAKGNILERFSAQQFPDLHSELNLSSLELGDSALYFCASSEAGFTDTQYFGPGTRLTVL.

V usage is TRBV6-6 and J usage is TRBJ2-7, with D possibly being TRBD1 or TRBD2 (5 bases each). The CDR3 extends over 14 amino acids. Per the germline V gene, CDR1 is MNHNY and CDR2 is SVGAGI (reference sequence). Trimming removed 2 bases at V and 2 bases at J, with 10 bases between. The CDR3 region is CASSYRDGPYEQYF. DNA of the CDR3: TGTGCCAGCAGTTACCGGGACGGTCCCTACGAGCAGTACTTC.

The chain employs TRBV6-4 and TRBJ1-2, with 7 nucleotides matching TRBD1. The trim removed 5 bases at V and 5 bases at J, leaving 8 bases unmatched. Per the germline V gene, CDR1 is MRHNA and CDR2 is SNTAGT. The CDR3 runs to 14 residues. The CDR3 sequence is CASSQTGRSYGYTF. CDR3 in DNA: TGTGCCAGCAGTCAGACAGGGAGGTCGTATGGCTACACCTTC.

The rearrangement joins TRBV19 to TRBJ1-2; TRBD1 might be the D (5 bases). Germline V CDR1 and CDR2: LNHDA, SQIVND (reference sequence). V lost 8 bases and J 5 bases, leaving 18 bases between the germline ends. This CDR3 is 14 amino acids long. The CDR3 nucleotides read TGTGCCAGTGCGGATCCGGGACTGCCATATGGCTACACCTTC. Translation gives CASADPGLPYGYTF.

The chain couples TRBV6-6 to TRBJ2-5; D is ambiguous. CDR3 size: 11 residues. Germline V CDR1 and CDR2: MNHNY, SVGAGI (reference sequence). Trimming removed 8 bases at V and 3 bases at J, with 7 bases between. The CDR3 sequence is CASAQKETQYF. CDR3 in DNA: TGTGCCAGCGCACAGAAAGAGACCCAGTACTTC.